One and the same sample provided the 20 T cell receptor beta chains below, sequenced in a study of T cells in Graves' hyperthyroidism and ophthalmopathy. The TCR beta CDR3 regions underwent amplification using RNA transcripts as the source. RT-PCR in the first round (using the HTBI primer set) targeted the TCR CDR3. TCRdb re-called the multiplex PCR reads through MiXCR, storing one row per CDR3 protein. The sample has hundreds of thousands of distinct CDR3 sequences, roughly 46% seen once. The sequenced material came from peripheral blood or thyroid tissue (not recorded which). Source of these receptors: an adult man with Graves' disease, either hyperthyroidism or ophthalmopathy (not recorded which).

The genes are TRBV20-1 and TRBJ2-7; maybe TRBD1 (6 bases). The CDR3 covers 15 residues. Looked up from germline, CDR1 is DFQATT and CDR2 is SNEGSKA (reference sequence). Trimming left V 2 bases short and J 3 bases short, with 17 bases between. The CDR3 nucleotides read TGCAGTGCTAGACCCGAGGACAGTAGGGGCTACGAGCAGTACTTC. Protein sequence: CSARPEDSRGYEQYF.

This clonotype was recorded a few times. V and J are TRBV25-1 and TRBJ1-1; D unclear. Germline V gene data show CDR1 as MGHDK and CDR2 as SYGVNS. The CDR3 spans 11 residues. The V gene lost 7 bases and the J gene lost 6 bases, with 9 bases spanning the gap. The CDR3 protein is CASTASAEAFF. DNA of the CDR3: TGTGCCAGCACGGCCTCGGCTGAAGCTTTCTTT.

J is TRBJ2-5 and V is TRBV7-9, with D possibly TRBD2 on 5 matching bases. The CDR3 has 14 residues. Trimming took 1 base from V and 0 from J, leaving 6 bases between them. In germline, CDR1 is SEHNR, CDR2 FQNEAQ (reference sequence). CDR3 DNA: TGTGCCAGCAGCTTAGTGGGAGACCAAGAGACCCAGTACTTC. Amino acids: CASSLVGDQETQYF.

This rearrangement joins TRBV14 to TRBJ1-2; 7 bases agree with TRBD1. V dropped 0 bases and J dropped 6; count of bases not matched to a gene: 4. The CDR3 has 14 amino acids. Germline loops: CDR1 SGHDN, CDR2 FVKESK. The CDR3 nucleotides read TGTGCCAGCAGCCAAGATGGGACAGAAAATGGCTACACCTTC. This gives the protein CASSQDGTENGYTF.

Ten or more counts support this clonotype. The gene calls are TRBV10-3 and TRBJ2-7; D not certain. CDR3 length: 13 amino acids. Germline V lookup: CDR1 ENHRY, CDR2 SYGVKD. Trimming took off 2 bases at V and 3 bases at J, with 8 bases between the two ends. The CDR3 DNA reads TGTGCCATCAGTGAGCCTTCACACTACGAGCAGTACTTC. Translated, it gives CAISEPSHYEQYF.

This clonotype occurred many times. The chain combines TRBV15 with TRBJ1-4; TRBD1 matches 9 bases. Losses at the gene ends were 1 base for V and 8 bases for J; bases not matched to a gene: 8. This CDR3 contains 16 residues. The germline V gene has CDR1 LNHNV and CDR2 YYDKDF (reference sequence). The CDR3 loop reads CATSRAPGQGGEKLFF. The CDR3 DNA sequence: TGTGCCACCAGCAGAGCACCGGGACAGGGCGGAGAAAAACTGTTTTTT.

This clonotype was seen only a few times. The rearrangement uses TRBV6-5 and TRBJ1-2, with D possibly matching TRBD1 (5 bases). The CDR3 runs to 13 residues. V was clipped by 3 bases and J by 6 bases, with 11 bases between them. Germline CDR1 reads MNHEY; CDR2 reads SVGAGI. The CDR3 sequence: CASSYQGGNGYTF. CDR3 sequence (DNA): TGTGCCAGCAGTTATCAGGGAGGCAATGGCTACACCTTC.

The sample holds a few counts of this clonotype. This rearrangement joins TRBV19 to TRBJ1-1; the match to TRBD1 covers 8 bases. The CDR3 runs to 16 residues. Germline CDR1 LNHDA, CDR2 SQIVND (reference sequence). After removal of 9 bases from V and 4 bases from J, the junction contained 16 bases not matched to a gene. In DNA, the CDR3 is TGTGCCAGCTCACCAGATGACCGGGACAGGCCCACTGAAGCTTTCTTT. It is translated as CASSPDDRDRPTEAFF.

The chain combines TRBV6-5 with TRBJ1-5; D might be TRBD1 (6 bases). In germline, CDR1 is MNHEY, CDR2 SVGAGI. Trimming shortened V by 4 bases and J by 1 base, and 14 bases separated the two germline ends. This CDR3 spans 16 amino acids. The CDR3 loop is CASSFSGRGSNQPQHF. The CDR3 DNA reads TGTGCCAGCAGTTTCTCGGGCAGGGGCAGCAATCAGCCCCAGCATTTT.

The rearrangement uses TRBV20-1 and TRBJ1-5; 7 bases align to TRBD1. The CDR3 contains 12 residues. Germline CDR1 reads DFQATT; CDR2 reads SNEGSKA (reference sequence). V trimming: 6 bases; J trimming: 6 bases; junction bases outside the gene matches: 5. This CDR3 reads CSAMTGSQPQHF. CDR3 DNA: TGCAGTGCAATGACAGGGAGTCAGCCCCAGCATTTT.

This clonotype was seen once. The genes are TRBV10-1 and TRBJ2-7; 9 bases are a match to TRBD1. The CDR3 covers 18 residues. Germline assignment: CDR1 WNHNN and CDR2 SYGVQD (reference sequence). V lost 3 bases, J lost 6 bases, and 18 bases stayed unmatched. The CDR3 DNA is TGCGCCAGCAGTGATCACCGACGGGGACAGGGTTCACTACGCGAGCAGTACTTC. This sequence encodes CASSDHRRGQGSLREQYF.

This clonotype was counted at least ten times. The CDR3 spells CATSIDRVNQPQHF. CDR3 coding DNA: TGTGCCACCAGCATCGACAGGGTCAATCAGCCCCAGCATTTT. The chain carries TRBV15 and TRBJ1-5; 7 bases agree with TRBD1. After removal of 4 bases from V and 3 bases from J, the junction contained 3 bases not matched to a gene. The CDR3 sequence is 14 residues long. CDR1 and CDR2 (germline): LNHNV, YYDKDF (reference sequence).

About this clonotype itself: Its ends do not fully match the called genes, so a read error is possible. The rearrangement links TRBV6-5 to TRBJ1-1; TRBD1 aligns across 11 bases. The CDR3 extends over 12 amino acids. The germline gives CDR1 MNHEY, CDR2 SVGAGI. For the CDR3, the DNA is TGTGCCAGCAGTTCTGGACAGGGGGCTAGGGCGTTT. Translated: CASSSGQGARAF.

The genes are TRBV7-2 and TRBJ1-2; 7 positions match TRBD1. The germline V gene encodes CDR1 SGHTA and CDR2 FQGNSA. V was clipped by 5 bases and J by 2 bases; unmatched bases: 8. The CDR3 has 15 amino acids. CDR3 sequence: CASSPATGQNYGYTF. CDR3 nucleotide sequence: TGTGCCAGCAGCCCTGCGACAGGGCAGAACTATGGCTACACCTTC.

The sample holds many counts of this clonotype. The rearrangement links TRBV7-8 to TRBJ1-5, with 11 nucleotides matching TRBD1. Trimming removed 4 bases from V and 4 bases from J; junction bases left unmatched: 3. Germline CDR1 is SGHVS and CDR2 is FQNEAQ. The CDR3 runs to 15 residues. CDR3: CASSSGQGVNQPQHF. For the CDR3, the DNA is TGTGCCAGCAGCTCGGGACAGGGGGTAAATCAGCCCCAGCATTTT.

The chain carries TRBV10-3 and TRBJ2-2; possible D gene TRBD1, 5 bases. V lost 5 bases to trimming and J lost 7 bases, with 20 bases between them. Per germline, CDR1 ENHRY and CDR2 SYGVKD. The CDR3 sequence is 16 residues long. CDR3 in amino acids: CAISSPDIRTDGELFF. CDR3 nucleotides: TGTGCCATCAGTTCCCCGGACATTCGGACGGACGGGGAGCTGTTTTTT.

In its sample, this clonotype was seen many times. The rearrangement joins TRBV15 to TRBJ1-1; D not certain. There are 13 residues in the CDR3. Germline V lookup: CDR1 LNHNV, CDR2 YYDKDF (reference sequence). Trimming took 0 bases from V and 4 from J, leaving 6 bases between them. CDR3 coding DNA: TGTGCCACCAGCAGAGAGTGGGCCACTGAAGCTTTCTTT. Amino acid sequence: CATSREWATEAFF.

This chain links TRBV6-1 with TRBJ2-2; TRBD2 matches at 13 bases. CDR1 and CDR2 from the germline V gene are MNHNS and SASEGT. The CDR3 loop spans 17 amino acids. Trimming removed 7 bases from V and 0 bases from J; junction bases left unmatched: 5. CDR3 nucleotide sequence: TGTGCCAGCACAAGACTAGCGGGGGGAGCGAACACCGGGGAGCTGTTTTTT. It translates to CASTRLAGGANTGELFF.

Note on this clonotype: A read error may explain this, as a much larger clone is one base away. This chain joins TRBV10-3 and TRBJ1-4; possible D gene TRBD1, 6 bases. This CDR3 has 13 amino acids. CDR1 and CDR2 from the germline V gene are ENHRY and SYGVKD. The CDR3 nucleotides are TGTGCCGTCAGCCCAGGGGCGGATGAAAAACTGTTTTTT. Translating gives CAVSPGADEKLFF.

This clonotype was counted many times. V gene TRBV29-1 combines with J gene TRBJ1-5; no definite D call. Germline values: CDR1 SQVTM, CDR2 ANQGSEA. This CDR3 spans 13 amino acids. Between the trimmed V and J ends, which lost 2 bases and 7 bases, there was a span of 12 bases. CDR3 sequence: CSVEPSPGQPQHF. CDR3 bases: TGCAGCGTTGAACCCTCCCCGGGCCAGCCCCAGCATTTT. Full variable domain (rest looked up from reference TRBV29-1 and TRBJ1-5): SAVISQKPSRDICQRGTSLTIQCQVDSQVTMMFWYRQQPGQSLTLIATANQGSEATYESGFVIDKFPISRPNLTFSTLTVSNMSPEDSSIYLCSVEPSPGQPQHFGDGTRLSIL.